Reported below is one T cell receptor beta chain. This entry belongs to a study of blood T cell repertoires in COVID-19. Study information: Samples of COVID-19 (acute and convalescent) were obtained from the United States, Italy and Spain.

Germline-derived CDR1 and CDR2 are MNHNY and SVGAGI (reference sequence). V shed 6 bases, J shed 3 bases, and the junction held 4 bases outside the gene matches. CDR3 length: 14 residues. Followed over time, Seattle patients had been enrolled while infection was active. The assay was immunoSEQ multiplex PCR, and TCRdb's table has in-frame clones only and misses some. The table includes approximately 160,000 clones, approximately 84% detected once. Sequences were obtained from peripheral blood. J is TRBJ1-5 and V is TRBV6-6; 8 bases fit TRBD1. The clonotype comes from a woman in her sixties with COVID-19, enrolled during active disease. Here the CDR3 reads CASRVQGDNQPQHF. The CDR3 DNA reads as TGTGCCAGCAGAGTACAGGGGGACAATCAGCCCCAGCATTTT.